This record covers a single T cell receptor (beta chain). Its antigen is unknown. The protocol was immunoSEQ multiplex PCR, while the TCRdb copy is restricted to in-frame clones and leaves out a portion. The data hold around 100,000 clones, with approximately 90% observed a single time. The sample originates from a study of identifying expanded T cells in peripheral blood. No infections or other immune events were documented during collection. Points from the study as a whole: Differentially abundant clones: roughly 1.3 between replicates, roughly 16 at roughly 15 days, less than 25 at four. Two-week clone count variance significantly increased as total template count grew.

The sequencing sample was made of blood. The receptor was derived from a person between 18 and 70 years old in good health.

The CDR3 sequence is CATSIERGRSYEQYF. The DNA of the CDR3 is TGTGCCACCAGCATCGAGCGGGGGCGTTCCTACGAGCAGTACTTC. The chain combines TRBV15 with TRBJ2-7; the match to TRBD2 covers 8 bases. CDR3 length: 15 residues. CDR1 is LNHNV, CDR2 YYDKDF, per germline (reference sequence). Unmatched junction bases numbered 6, after V lost 4 bases and J lost 1 base.